This entry lists 20 T cell receptor beta chains sequenced from one sample in a study of blood T cell repertoires in COVID-19. The table came from immunoSEQ multiplex PCR; TCRdb's copy has only in-frame clones and leaves some out. The sample shows 410,000 or so clones, about 89% of them seen only once. Specimen: peripheral blood. These receptors were collected from a woman aged 40 to 49 with COVID-19, enrolled during active disease.

The chain uses TRBV7-2 and TRBJ1-2; no clear D gene. CDR3 length equals 16 residues. Between the trimmed V and J ends, which lost 1 base and 0 bases, there was a span of 12 bases. CDR1 is SGHTA and CDR2 is FQGNSA in the germline V gene. Written as DNA, the CDR3 is TGTGCCAGCAGCTTAGATGCTCCGGGGTCTAACTATGGCTACACCTTC. This sequence encodes CASSLDAPGSNYGYTF.

V gene TRBV19 combines with J gene TRBJ2-3, with TRBD2 identical over 11 bases. V shed 4 bases and J 2 bases; nucleotides not matched to a gene: 5. The CDR3 contains 16 residues. Germline CDR1 and CDR2: LNHDA and SQIVND (reference sequence). The CDR3 nucleotides are TGTGCCAGTAGTAATCTAGCGGGAGGACCCACAGATACGCAGTATTTT. It translates to CASSNLAGGPTDTQYF.

The rearrangement joins TRBV10-3 to TRBJ1-2; 11 bases are a match to TRBD1. CDR1 is ENHRY, CDR2 SYGVKD, per germline. This CDR3 contains 14 residues. V was clipped by 7 bases and J by 3 bases; unmatched bases: 4. CDR3 sequence (DNA): TGTGCCATCACGGGACAGGGGGGCGACTATGGCTACACCTTC. Its translation is CAITGQGGDYGYTF.

J is TRBJ1-5 and V is TRBV15; 7 nucleotides agree with TRBD1. V lost 1 base to trimming and J lost 5 bases; unmatched junction nucleotides: 8. This CDR3 spans 16 amino acids. Germline V gives CDR1 LNHNV, CDR2 YYDKDF (reference sequence). The CDR3 sequence: CATSRVLGTADQPQHF. The DNA of the CDR3 is TGTGCCACCAGCAGAGTACTCGGGACAGCTGATCAGCCCCAGCATTTT.

The chain links TRBV27 to TRBJ2-6; a possible D gene is TRBD2 (5 bases). Per the germline V gene, CDR1 is MNHEY and CDR2 is SMNVEV (reference sequence). Trimming removed 3 bases at V and 4 bases at J, with 16 bases between. There are 17 residues in the CDR3. The CDR3 sequence: CASSLGFGVSGANVLTF. CDR3 bases: TGTGCCAGCAGTTTGGGATTCGGGGTCTCGGGGGCCAACGTCCTGACTTTC.

The genes are TRBV7-3 and TRBJ2-1; D is possibly TRBD1 (6 bases). Deletions cut 6 bases from V and 8 bases from J, with 14 bases between. CDR1 SGHTA and CDR2 FQGTGA come from the germline V gene. The CDR3 is 13 amino acids. The CDR3 DNA reads TGTGCCAGCAGTAAAACAGGGTGGGATGAGCAGTTCTTC. This codes for CASSKTGWDEQFF.

This clone appeared a few times. CDR3 in DNA: TGTGCCAGCAGCTTAAGGAAGGGGATGAGCAATCAGCCCCAGCATTTT. Its translation is CASSLRKGMSNQPQHF. The chain recombines TRBV7-2 with TRBJ1-5; the D gene is possibly TRBD1 (5 bases). CDR1 is SGHTA, CDR2 FQGNSA, per germline. The CDR3 is made up of 16 amino acids. Trimming removed 2 bases from V and 1 base from J, with 12 bases in between.

The chain employs TRBV27 and TRBJ1-1; the D gene is possibly TRBD1 (6 bases). CDR1 is MNHEY, CDR2 SMNVEV, per germline (reference sequence). The V end was cut by 8 bases, the J end by 2 bases, with 9 bases between. The CDR3 has 12 residues. In DNA form, the CDR3 reads TGTGCCAGCGGGACACCAAACACTGAAGCTTTCTTT. It codes for CASGTPNTEAFF.

The J gene is TRBJ2-3, the V gene TRBV3-1 (or the pseudogene TRBV3-2), with 10 bases that match TRBD2. The ends lost 1 base at V and 4 bases at J; junction bases unmatched: 8. Germline CDR1 and CDR2: LGHDT and YNNKEL (reference sequence). The CDR3 is made up of 17 amino acids. The CDR3 DNA follows: TGTGCCAGCAGCCAAGTTTCTAGCGGGAGCGGGGCAGATACGCAGTATTTT. This gives the protein CASSQVSSGSGADTQYF.

The V gene is TRBV6-5, the J gene TRBJ2-7; 7 bases are a match to TRBD1. V shed 4 bases, J shed 7 bases, and the junction held 13 bases outside the gene matches. CDR3 length: 15 residues. Germline-derived CDR1 and CDR2 are MNHEY and SVGAGI. CDR3 loop: CASSLQGSTKREQYF. CDR3 nucleotides: TGTGCCAGCAGTTTACAGGGGAGCACAAAGCGAGAGCAGTACTTC.

The chain is built from TRBV30 and TRBJ2-1; possibly TRBD2 for D (6 bases). The ends were cut back, 6 bases at V and 0 bases at J, with 12 bases in the middle. Germline V gene sequence: CDR1 GTSNPN, CDR2 SVGIG (reference sequence). CDR3 length equals 14 residues. The DNA of the CDR3 is TGTGCCTGCCGGGACTCGAGCTCCTACAATGAGCAGTTCTTC. It specifies CACRDSSSYNEQFF.

This chain links TRBV9 with TRBJ1-2; TRBD1 is a possible D gene (5 bases). Trimming left V 4 bases short and J 7 bases short, with 14 bases between. Per the germline V gene, CDR1 is SGDLS and CDR2 is YYNGEE. The CDR3 spans 13 residues. The CDR3 here is CASSPLLRAGYTF. Here the CDR3 DNA reads TGTGCCAGCAGCCCGCTCCTCAGGGCTGGCTACACCTTC.

This clone appeared a single time. V gene TRBV7-9 combines with J gene TRBJ2-5; a weak D match, TRBD1 (5 bases). The CDR3 has 14 residues. Deletions cut 5 bases from V and 2 bases from J, with 12 bases between. CDR1 is SEHNR, CDR2 FQNEAQ, per germline (reference sequence). As DNA, the CDR3 is TGTGCCAGCAGCCGAACAGGTGCTCAAGAGACCCAGTACTTC. This translates into CASSRTGAQETQYF.

The gene calls are TRBV27 and TRBJ2-1, with a tentative D call TRBD1 (5 bases). The V gene's germline CDR1 is MNHEY and CDR2 SMNVEV (reference sequence). CDR3 length: 11 amino acids. Trimming shortened V by 5 bases and J by 8 bases, and 7 bases separated the two germline ends. As DNA, the CDR3 is TGTGCCAGCAGTGAAGGGGATGAGCAGTTCTTC. Residues: CASSEGDEQFF.

The chain links TRBV7-9 to TRBJ1-4; TRBD1 is a possible D gene (5 bases). Germline V gene sequence: CDR1 SEHNR, CDR2 FQNEAQ (reference sequence). This CDR3 contains 13 residues. Trimming shortened V by 11 bases and J by 7 bases, and 17 bases separated the two germline ends. The CDR3 nucleotides read TGTGCCGGGGAGGGGCGTAGAGGTGAAAAACTGTTTTTT. It translates to CAGEGRRGEKLFF.

About this clone: The CDR3 end shows no conserved phenylalanine or tryptophan, and so a read error is likely. The DNA is omitted, as the CDR3 cannot be located on it reliably, and the CDR3 follows TCRdb's listing. J is TRBJ1-2 and V is TRBV27; the table calls TRBD1, which could not be checked here. The CDR3 region is 11 residues in length, termini included. The V gene's germline CDR1 is MNHEY and CDR2 SMNVEV (reference sequence). The CDR3 protein is CALKGIAAPSP.

The chain recombines TRBV6-7 with TRBJ1-5; weak D call: TRBD1 (6 bases). TRBV6-7 is an ORF; its function is uncertain. V lost 4 bases, J lost 1 base, and 17 bases lay in between. This CDR3 contains 17 residues. The CDR3 bases are TGTGCCAGCAGTTCACTACCCCGGGGGGCGAGCAATCAGCCCCAGCATTTT. Translation: CASSSLPRGASNQPQHF.

The chain recombines TRBV7-2 with TRBJ1-1; the D is unclear. Trimming stripped 3 bases from V and 0 bases from J, with 11 bases between. Per germline, CDR1 SGHTA and CDR2 FQGNSA. The CDR3 has 15 amino acids. The CDR3 DNA reads TGTGCCAGCAGCTTCTCCCCAGTAATGAACACTGAAGCTTTCTTT. Its protein is CASSFSPVMNTEAFF.

The chain couples TRBV27 to TRBJ1-1, with 8 bases matching TRBD1. In germline, CDR1 is MNHEY, CDR2 SMNVEV (reference sequence). The CDR3 sequence is 17 residues long. The J segment lost 1 base and the V segment lost 1 base, leaving 8 bases of the junction unmatched. In DNA form, the CDR3 reads TGTGCCAGCAGTTTATTGGGGAACAGGGGGGGGAACACTGAAGCTTTCTTT. The encoded protein is CASSLLGNRGGNTEAFF.

This chain links TRBV18 with TRBJ1-3, with TRBD1 identical over 7 bases. The CDR3 has 16 amino acids. J was trimmed by 2 bases and V by 0 bases; bases with no gene match: 4. Germline V lookup: CDR1 KGHSH, CDR2 LQKENI. DNA of the CDR3: TGTGCCAGCTCACCACCTTCTGGGACAGCTGGAAACACCATATATTTT. It is translated as CASSPPSGTAGNTIYF.